This paragraph reports one TCR beta chain. Its specificity is not known. This sample was included in a study of T cells expressing NK-cell markers. For the study at large: Investigators obtained TCR beta repertoires from sorted CD3+CD56+NKG2C+, CD3+CD56+NKG2C- and CD3+CD56-NKG2C+ T cells. Study results and limitations: The contribution of dominant NKG2C+ clonotypes to CD8+ T cells in roughly 6 donors was 1.0-7.0%.

From the 5' RACE reads, TCRdb lists one entry per CDR3 protein and no DNA. This sample's table has 550,000 to 600,000 distinct CDR3 sequences. The sequence derives from a man aged 18 to 30 in good health. Material for sequencing was blood T cells: a sorted CD56 or NKG2C T cell subset, CD4+ or CD8+ T cells, or bulk PBMC T cells (not recorded which).

CDR3 region: CSGGTPGIRGDNEQFF. The chain recombines TRBV29-1 with TRBJ2-1; TCRdb gives TRBD1 as the D gene, but with no DNA this cannot be confirmed. CDR3 length: 16 amino acids. Germline V gene lookup returns CDR1 SQVTM and CDR2 ANQGSEA.